The clone carrying this TCR beta chain was detected only a few times. The data were obtained in a study of blood T cell repertoires in COVID-19. Study as a whole: The cDNA or gDNA used as material had been derived from T cells, B-cell-depleted T cells, or PBMCs.

Authors' data handling: Nucleated cell counts were estimated from reference gene primer amplification. The data were produced by immunoSEQ multiplex PCR, yet TCRdb's version contains in-frame clones alone and is incomplete. Clone size and V and J calls were adopted from that table, with D and trimming inferred from the DNA. The sample comprises roughly 360,000 clones, around nine tenths of which are singletons, and over 0.9% rests with the top ten. V lost 3 bases and J 1 base, leaving 13 bases between the germline ends. Looked up from germline, CDR1 is KGHSH and CDR2 is LQKENI. The CDR3 is 15 residues long. Everyone who took part was 18 to 89 years old, and they came from about 23 US areas. Participants' reported clinical history set cohort assignment.

The clonotype comes from a woman between 25 and 40 years old with acute COVID-19. This chain uses TRBV18 with TRBJ2-7; perhaps TRBD1 as D (5 bases). The specimen sequenced was PBMCs or T cells enriched from blood (not recorded which). The CDR3 DNA reads TGTGCCAGCTCACCTCTTGGACACGGATCCTACGAGCAGTACTTC. Its protein product is CASSPLGHGSYEQYF.